The clone carrying this T cell receptor beta chain was observed a few times. TCRdb called the reads again in MiXCR, with one record for every CDR3 protein. The sample carries fewer than 250,000 distinct CDR3 sequences, 25% to 30% recorded once. The source of the sample is a study of kidney transplant recipient with SARS-CoV-2 infection. The CDR3 has 13 residues. Germline V gene sequence: CDR1 SEHNR, CDR2 FQNEAQ (reference sequence). V was cut by 1 base and J by 5 bases, with 8 bases left in between. The chain links TRBV7-9 to TRBJ2-5; D is uncertain. The sequenced sample was a blood sample, obtained at baseline and on day 111 from a kidney transplant recipient. The receptor was isolated from a male patient between 25 and 39 years old who had COVID-19 and was a kidney transplant recipient. The graft donor may account for some of the T cells. DNA of the CDR3: TGTGCCAGCAGCTTAGAAAAACAGGAGACCCAGTACTTC. As protein: CASSLEKQETQYF.